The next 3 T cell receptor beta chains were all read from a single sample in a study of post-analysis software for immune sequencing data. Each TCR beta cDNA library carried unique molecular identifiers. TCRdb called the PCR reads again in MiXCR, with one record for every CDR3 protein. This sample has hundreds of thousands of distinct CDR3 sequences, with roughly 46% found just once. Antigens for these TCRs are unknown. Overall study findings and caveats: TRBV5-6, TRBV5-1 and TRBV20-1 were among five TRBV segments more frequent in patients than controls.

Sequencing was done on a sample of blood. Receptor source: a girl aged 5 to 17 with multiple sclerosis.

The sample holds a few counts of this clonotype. The CDR3 DNA is TGTGCCATCAGTGAGGGAACCGGGACAATGACCTACGAGCAGTACTTC. The encoded protein is CAISEGTGTMTYEQYF. The rearrangement links TRBV10-3 to TRBJ2-7; D perhaps matches TRBD1 (6 bases). The ends were cut back, 2 bases at V and 2 bases at J, with 16 bases in the middle. The CDR3 is 16 amino acids. The V gene's germline CDR1 is ENHRY and CDR2 SYGVKD.

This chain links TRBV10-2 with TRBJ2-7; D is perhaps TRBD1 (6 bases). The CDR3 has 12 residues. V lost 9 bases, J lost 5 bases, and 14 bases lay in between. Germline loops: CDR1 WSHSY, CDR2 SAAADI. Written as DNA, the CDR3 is TGCGCCAGTCTGAATCAGGGGAACGAGCAGTACTTC. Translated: CASLNQGNEQYF.

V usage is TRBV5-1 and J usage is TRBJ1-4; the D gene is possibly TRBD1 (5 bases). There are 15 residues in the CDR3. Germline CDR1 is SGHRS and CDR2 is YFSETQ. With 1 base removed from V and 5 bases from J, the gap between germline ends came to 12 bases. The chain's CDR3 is CASSLTGTENEKLFF. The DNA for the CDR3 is TGCGCCAGCAGCTTGACGGGGACGGAGAATGAAAAACTGTTTTTT.